One sample yielded the 6 T cell receptor beta chains listed below, sequenced in a study of blood T cells in healthy people across ages. The use of a sample-barcoded 5' primer and a J-beta primer mix characterized a second PCR of about 7 to 12 cycles. TCRdb called the 5' RACE reads again in MiXCR, with one record for every CDR3 protein. The table records about 650,000 distinct CDR3 sequences, over 40% of them present only once. Material: blood. Every receptor here comes from a woman aged 80 or over in good health.

The CDR3, as DNA: TGTGCCAGCAGCTCTGACACGCTCTATCAGCCCCAGCATTTT. Protein product: CASSSDTLYQPQHF. The V call is TRBV7-9, the J call TRBJ1-5; no clear D. The CDR3 consists of 14 residues. Germline-derived CDR1 and CDR2 are SEHNR and FQNEAQ (reference sequence). V was shortened by 4 bases and J by 5 bases, with 12 bases between the two germline ends.

The genes are TRBV7-2 and TRBJ1-2; D is perhaps TRBD1 (5 bases). The V and J ends lost 1 base and 3 bases respectively, with 12 bases between them. Per the germline V gene, CDR1 is SGHTA and CDR2 is FQGNSA. The CDR3 has 15 residues. CDR3 sequence (DNA): TGTGCCAGCAGCTTAGATCCAGGGTTGGACTATGGCTACACCTTC. It is translated as CASSLDPGLDYGYTF.

A single count supports this clonotype. This rearrangement joins TRBV20-1 to TRBJ2-7; D could derive from TRBD1 or TRBD2 (5 bases each). Looked up from germline, CDR1 is DFQATT and CDR2 is SNEGSKA (reference sequence). This CDR3 spans 15 amino acids. Trimming pared 0 bases from V and 2 bases from J, leaving 14 bases between. CDR3 protein: CSARDWDRVAYEQYF. In DNA, the CDR3 is TGCAGTGCTAGAGACTGGGACCGCGTTGCCTACGAGCAGTACTTC.

In its sample, this clonotype was seen many times. The chain joins TRBV12-1 to TRBJ2-5; TRBD1 is taken as the D call from the table, unchecked against the DNA. TRBV12-1 is classified as a pseudogene. This CDR3 has 13 amino acids. CDR3 in DNA: TGTGCCAGCGGAACCGACAGGAAAGAGACCCAGTACTTC. It yields the protein CASGTDRKETQYF.

V usage is TRBV10-3 and J usage is TRBJ2-7; D unresolved. The J call is doubtful: the DNA matches TRBJ2-5 better. The length of the CDR3 is 13 residues. The germline CDR1 and CDR2 sequences are ENHRY and SYGVKD. CDR3 sequence reads: CATASSPQETQYF. The CDR3 bases are TGTGCCACCGCCTCTAGTCCCCAAGAGACCCAGTACTTC.

In regard to this clonotype: A single base separates this from a much larger clone, so it may be a read error. The chain is built from TRBV9 and TRBJ1-5; D unclear. This CDR3 is 15 amino acids long. CDR1 is SGDLS, CDR2 YYNGEE, per germline. The CDR3 region has the DNA TGTGCCAGCAGCGAGTCCGGCGGTGGCAATCAGTCCCAGCATTTT. Encoded protein: CASSESGGGNQSQHF.